This T cell receptor (beta chain) came from a study of T cell responses to AZD1222 COVID-19 vaccine. Points on this clone: What it binds is unknown.

Regarding the study as a whole: Targeting of unmutated variant regions was reportedly seen in nearly half of spike-specific TCRs. Donors, mostly white British, included more females; clonal diversity was possibly underestimated. Distributed over spike, vaccine-associated CD4 TCRs predominated at 160-218 and 743-854.

Method: immunoSEQ multiplex PCR; TCRdb's copy keeps in-frame clones and lacks some. This table has about 120,000 clones, approximately 83% appearing once. Germline V gene lookup returns CDR1 SGHAT and CDR2 FQNNGV. The CDR3 totals 13 residues. V was trimmed by 4 bases and J by 7 bases, leaving 13 bases between them. The rearrangement joins TRBV11-2 to TRBJ1-2, with D perhaps matching TRBD1 (5 bases). Sequencing was performed on peripheral blood, taken on day 0 of MenACWY control vaccination. The sequence came from an adult in good health. This CDR3 is CASSWGGYGGYTF. In nucleotides, the CDR3 is TGTGCCAGCAGCTGGGGCGGGTATGGTGGCTACACCTTC.